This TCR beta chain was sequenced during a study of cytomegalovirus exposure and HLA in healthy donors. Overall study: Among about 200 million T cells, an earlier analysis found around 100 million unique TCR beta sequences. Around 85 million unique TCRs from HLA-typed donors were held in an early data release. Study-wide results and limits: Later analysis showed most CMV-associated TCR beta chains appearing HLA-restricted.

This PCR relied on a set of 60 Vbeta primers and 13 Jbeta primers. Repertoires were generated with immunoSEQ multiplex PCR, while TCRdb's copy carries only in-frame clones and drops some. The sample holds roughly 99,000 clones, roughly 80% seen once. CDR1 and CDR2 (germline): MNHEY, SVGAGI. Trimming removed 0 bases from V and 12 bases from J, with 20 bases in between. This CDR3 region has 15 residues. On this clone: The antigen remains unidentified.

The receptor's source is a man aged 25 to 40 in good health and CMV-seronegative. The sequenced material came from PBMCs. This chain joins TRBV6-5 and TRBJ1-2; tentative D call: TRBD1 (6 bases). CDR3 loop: CASSYSSGGGKPNTF. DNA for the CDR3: TGTGCCAGCAGTTACTCGTCGGGGGGCGGCAAGCCAAACACCTTC.